One sample yielded the 24 T cell receptor beta chains listed below, sequenced in a study of OX40 agonist ivuxolimab in advanced cancers. Profiling relied on immunoSEQ multiplex PCR, and the TCRdb table lists in-frame clones only, not all of them. This table has around 51,000 clones, 85% to 90% appearing once. The sample in question was CD4+ or CD8+ T cells sorted from blood, obtained in a trial of the OX40 agonist ivuxolimab. The origin of the receptors is an adult with an advanced solid tumor such as melanoma, head and neck, liver or kidney cancer.

The chain's CDR3 is CASSTSGQGGETQYF. CDR3 coding DNA: TGTGCCAGTAGTACCTCCGGACAGGGCGGAGAGACCCAGTACTTC. This chain uses TRBV19 with TRBJ2-5, with 8 positions matching TRBD1. Germline loops: CDR1 LNHDA, CDR2 SQIVND (reference sequence). V shed 4 bases, J shed 4 bases, and the junction held 8 bases outside the gene matches. The CDR3 runs 15 residues.

This rearrangement joins TRBV29-1 to TRBJ1-3; D call uncertain. Germline loops: CDR1 SQVTM, CDR2 ANQGSEA. This CDR3 region has 12 residues. V lost 4 bases to trimming and J lost 2 bases, with 6 bases between them. The CDR3 is CSVGLAGNTIYF. The CDR3 DNA sequence: TGCAGCGTTGGCCTAGCTGGAAACACCATATATTTT.

J is TRBJ1-4 and V is TRBV21-1. TRBV21-1 is a documented pseudogene. There are 13 residues in the CDR3. The CDR3 loop reads CASSEGRGVKLFF. CDR3 DNA: TGTGCCAGCAGCGAGGGGAGGGGAGTAAAACTGTTTTTT.

The chain combines TRBV30 with TRBJ1-5; D is ambiguous. Germline loops: CDR1 GTSNPN, CDR2 SVGIG (reference sequence). This CDR3 region has 14 residues. The ends were cut back, 0 bases at V and 3 bases at J, with 9 bases in the middle. The CDR3 here is CAWSVGGYNQPQHF. CDR3 coding DNA: TGTGCCTGGAGTGTAGGTGGGTACAATCAGCCCCAGCATTTT.

The chain is built from TRBV7-3 and TRBJ2-2, with a weak D call TRBD1 (5 bases). The length of the CDR3 is 16 residues. The germline V gene has CDR1 SGHTA and CDR2 FQGTGA. V lost 5 bases and J 2 bases, leaving 15 bases between the germline ends. CDR3 protein: CASSLVRTSNTGELFF. The CDR3 DNA follows: TGTGCCAGCAGCCTAGTTAGGACATCAAACACCGGGGAGCTGTTTTTT. The variable domain in full, completed from reference TRBV7-3 and TRBJ2-2, reads GAGVSQTPSNKVTEKGKYVELRCDPISGHTALYWYRQSLGQGPEFLIYFQGTGAADDSGLPNDRFFAVRPEGSVSTLKIQRTERGDSAVYLCASSLVRTSNTGELFFGEGSRLTVL.

This chain uses TRBV28 with TRBJ2-1, with D perhaps TRBD2 (6 bases). Per the germline V gene, CDR1 is MDHEN and CDR2 is SYDVKM. V dropped 2 bases and J dropped 8 bases, with 19 bases sitting between them. CDR3 length: 16 amino acids. The CDR3 sequence: CASSLISGGSVDEQFF. The CDR3 region has the DNA TGTGCCAGCAGTTTAATTAGCGGAGGCTCCGTTGATGAGCAGTTCTTC.

The count of this clone is one. The V gene is TRBV6-6, the J gene TRBJ2-7; TRBD1 is a possible D gene (5 bases). Germline CDR1 is MNHNY and CDR2 is SVGAGI (reference sequence). The length of the CDR3 is 13 residues. Trimming stripped 4 bases from V and 5 bases from J, with 12 bases between. The CDR3 loop reads CASSSQGYDEQYF. CDR3 sequence (DNA): TGTGCCAGCAGTTCTCAGGGATACGACGAGCAGTACTTC.

The chain is built from TRBV6-4 and TRBJ1-2; no firm D call. CDR1 MRHNA and CDR2 SNTAGT come from the germline V gene. The CDR3 is 12 amino acids. V lost 3 bases and J 7 bases, leaving 9 bases between the germline ends. DNA for the CDR3: TGTGCCAGCAGTGATACCAGGCGTGGCTACACCTTC. Translation gives CASSDTRRGYTF.

This clone appeared once. This rearrangement joins TRBV7-6 to TRBJ1-5; no firm D call. Trimming left V 2 bases short and J 1 base short, with 9 bases between. The germline V gene has CDR1 SGHVS and CDR2 FNYEAQ. This CDR3 contains 15 residues. The CDR3: CASSLQFGSNQPQHF. DNA of the CDR3: TGTGCCAGCAGCTTACAATTCGGGAGCAATCAGCCCCAGCATTTT.

The J gene is TRBJ2-4, the V gene TRBV7-3; 11 bases fit TRBD2. The germline V gene encodes CDR1 SGHTA and CDR2 FQGTGA. The CDR3 spans 18 residues. Germline trimming cut 7 bases from V and 0 bases from J; bases unmatched to any gene: 11. CDR3 amino acids: CASTPPGLAELAKNIQYF. DNA of the CDR3: TGTGCCAGCACCCCTCCGGGACTAGCGGAACTAGCCAAAAACATTCAGTACTTC.

This sequence joins TRBV28 and TRBJ1-1; D not certain. Trimming stripped 11 bases from V and 2 bases from J, with 24 bases between. CDR3 size: 16 residues. CDR1 MDHEN and CDR2 SYDVKM come from the germline V gene. CDR3 DNA sequence: TGTGCCGCCTGTATGATCGGTACACTAACTAACACTGAAGCTTTCTTT. Translated, it gives CAACMIGTLTNTEAFF.

This clone occurred once. The rearrangement joins TRBV30 to TRBJ1-2; no firm D call. Germline CDR1 GTSNPN, CDR2 SVGIG (reference sequence). V dropped 4 bases and J dropped 8 bases, with 11 bases sitting between them. The CDR3 extends over 11 amino acids. CDR3: CAWTGGGGYTF. The CDR3, as DNA: TGTGCCTGGACCGGCGGAGGAGGCTACACCTTC.

The J gene is TRBJ1-2, the V gene TRBV6-1, with D maybe TRBD1 (6 bases). The CDR3 runs 13 residues. Trimming took off 5 bases at V and 3 bases at J, with 10 bases between the two ends. Germline V gene data show CDR1 as MNHNS and CDR2 as SASEGT. This chain's CDR3 is CASSISGDYGYTF. In DNA form, the CDR3 reads TGTGCCAGCAGTATTTCAGGGGACTATGGCTACACCTTC.

This clone was recorded once. V usage is TRBV2 and J usage is TRBJ2-5; 12 bases line up with TRBD2. Trimming took 7 bases from V and 14 from J; bases not matched to a gene: 17. This CDR3 is 15 amino acids long. Per the germline V gene, CDR1 is SNHLY and CDR2 is FYNNEI. CDR3 sequence: CASNPQASGGAQIYF. The DNA of the CDR3 is TGTGCCAGCAACCCCCAGGCTAGCGGGGGGGCCCAAATCTACTTC.

The chain is built from TRBV19 and TRBJ1-5; D might be TRBD1 (5 bases). CDR1 is LNHDA and CDR2 is SQIVND in the germline V gene (reference sequence). The CDR3 spans 14 residues. Trimming cost V 7 bases and J 0 bases, with 10 bases left between them. The CDR3 spells CASKGDFSNQPQHF. The CDR3 DNA reads as TGTGCCAGTAAAGGGGATTTTAGCAATCAGCCCCAGCATTTT.

The sample holds a few counts of this clone. V and J are TRBV19 and TRBJ1-6, with 11 bases that match TRBD1. In germline, CDR1 is LNHDA, CDR2 SQIVND (reference sequence). There are 18 residues in the CDR3. J lost 4 bases, V lost 4 bases, and 9 bases had no gene match. CDR3 protein: CASSTSGQGAQYNSPLHF. The CDR3 region has the DNA TGTGCCAGTAGTACCAGCGGACAGGGGGCCCAGTATAATTCACCCCTCCACTTT.

The V and J genes are TRBV9 and TRBJ1-1, with TRBD1 matching over 8 bases. CDR1 is SGDLS and CDR2 is YYNGEE in the germline V gene. The CDR3 sequence is 15 residues long. The ends lost 3 bases at V and 1 base at J; junction bases unmatched: 5. The CDR3 nucleotides are TGTGCCAGCAGCGGTCGGACAGGGAGGAACACTGAAGCTTTCTTT. It encodes CASSGRTGRNTEAFF.

The chain has TRBV28 and TRBJ2-2, with TRBD2 matching 11 bases. This CDR3 comprises 21 residues. The germline gives CDR1 MDHEN, CDR2 SYDVKM. J gave up 5 bases and V 0 bases, and 17 bases lay outside the gene matches. In DNA form, the CDR3 reads TGTGCCAGCAGTTTATGGGGCGGGGCTACTAGCGGGAGATTTGGTACCGGGGAGCTGTTTTTT. As protein: CASSLWGGATSGRFGTGELFF.

The chain couples TRBV5-4 to TRBJ1-2, with D possibly being TRBD1 (5 bases). The CDR3 is made up of 12 amino acids. Germline CDR1 SGHNT, CDR2 YYREEE (reference sequence). Trimming cost V 5 bases and J 8 bases, with 13 bases left between them. The CDR3 nucleotides read TGTGCCAGCAGTCCGGACATCTTCGGCTACACCTTC. It codes for CASSPDIFGYTF. The whole variable domain, remainder taken from reference TRBV5-4 and TRBJ1-2, is ETGVTQSPTHLIKTRGQQVTLRCSSQSGHNTVSWYQQALGQGPQFIFQYYREEENGRGNFPPRFSGLQFPNYSSELNVNALELDDSALYLCASSPDIFGYTFGSGTRLTVV.

This chain uses TRBV28 with TRBJ1-4, with D possibly matching TRBD1 (5 bases). The CDR3 is 17 amino acids. CDR1 and CDR2 (germline): MDHEN, SYDVKM. V lost 5 bases and J 0 bases, leaving 16 bases between the germline ends. The CDR3 nucleotides are TGTGCCAGCAGTATCGGGGGTTGGGGAGCAACTAATGAAAAACTGTTTTTT. The encoded protein is CASSIGGWGATNEKLFF.

The chain uses TRBV19 and TRBJ1-5; D perhaps matches TRBD1 (6 bases). V was cut by 0 bases and J by 4 bases, with 13 bases left in between. This CDR3 is built from 16 residues. Germline assignment: CDR1 LNHDA and CDR2 SQIVND (reference sequence). The CDR3 nucleotides are TGTGCCAGTAGTATAGACGGGGGGCTGAGGAATCAGCCCCAGCATTTT. Amino acids: CASSIDGGLRNQPQHF. Complete variable domain (other parts from reference TRBV19 and TRBJ1-5): DGGITQSPKYLFRKEGQNVTLSCEQNLNHDAMYWYRQDPGQGLRLIYYSQIVNDFQKGDIAEGYSVSREKKESFPLTVTSAQKNPTAFYLCASSIDGGLRNQPQHFGDGTRLSIL.

This sequence joins TRBV11-1 and TRBJ2-3; D unclear. The CDR3 has 15 residues. Trimming pared 1 base from V and 4 bases from J, leaving 12 bases between. CDR1 and CDR2 (germline): SGHAT, FQDESV (reference sequence). CDR3 nucleotide sequence: TGTGCCAGCAGCTTAGGGCCTGAGCGCCCAGATACGCAGTATTTT. The encoded protein is CASSLGPERPDTQYF.

This chain joins TRBV7-9 and TRBJ2-1; possible D gene TRBD2, 7 bases. Germline loops: CDR1 SEHNR, CDR2 FQNEAQ (reference sequence). Trimming stripped 0 bases from V and 6 bases from J, with 12 bases between. The CDR3 has 15 residues. CDR3 protein: CASSLAGGASNEQFF. The CDR3 DNA reads TGTGCCAGCAGCTTAGCGGGGGGGGCCTCCAATGAGCAGTTCTTC.

The chain employs TRBV9 and TRBJ2-2, with 7 bases matching TRBD1. V shed 4 bases, J shed 2 bases, and the junction held 5 bases outside the gene matches. The germline V gene encodes CDR1 SGDLS and CDR2 YYNGEE. CDR3 length: 15 residues. CDR3 coding DNA: TGTGCCAGCAGCTCTCGACAGGGCAACACCGGGGAGCTGTTTTTT. Protein sequence: CASSSRQGNTGELFF. Drawing the rest from reference TRBV9 and TRBJ2-2, the complete variable domain is DSGVTQTPKHLITATGQRVTLRCSPRSGDLSVYWYQQSLDQGLQFLIQYYNGEERAKGNILERFSAQQFPDLHSELNLSSLELGDSALYFCASSSRQGNTGELFFGEGSRLTVL.